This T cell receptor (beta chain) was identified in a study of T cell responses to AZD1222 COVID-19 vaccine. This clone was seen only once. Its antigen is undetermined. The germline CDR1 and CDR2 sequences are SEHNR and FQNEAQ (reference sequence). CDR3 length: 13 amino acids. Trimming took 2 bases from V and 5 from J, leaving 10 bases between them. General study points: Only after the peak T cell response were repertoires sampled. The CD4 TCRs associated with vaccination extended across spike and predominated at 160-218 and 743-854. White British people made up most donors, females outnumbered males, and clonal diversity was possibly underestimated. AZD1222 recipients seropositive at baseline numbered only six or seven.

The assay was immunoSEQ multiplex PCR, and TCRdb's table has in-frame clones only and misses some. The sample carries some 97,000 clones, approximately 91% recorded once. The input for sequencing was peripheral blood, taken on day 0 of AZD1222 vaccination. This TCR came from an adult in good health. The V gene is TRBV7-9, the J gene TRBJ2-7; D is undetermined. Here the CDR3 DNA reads TGTGCCAGCAGCTTAATTGCTTGGAACGAGCAGTACTTC. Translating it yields CASSLIAWNEQYF.